These 13 T cell receptor beta chains originate from one sample sequenced in a study of T cell responses to AZD1222 COVID-19 vaccine. Generated by immunoSEQ multiplex PCR, the TCRdb table keeps only in-frame clones and is missing some. The top ten hold about 5.3% of the sample, which has roughly 150,000 clones, 90% to 95% seen once. The specimen comprised peripheral blood, sampled on day 0 of AZD1222 vaccination. These TCRs come from an adult in good health.

This sequence joins TRBV29-1 and TRBJ2-7; TRBD2 matches 7 bases. This CDR3 has 12 amino acids. The germline V gene has CDR1 SQVTM and CDR2 ANQGSEA. J gave up 6 bases and V 7 bases, and 9 bases lay outside the gene matches. CDR3 DNA: TGCAGCGCCCACGTGGGGGGGGGCGAGCAGTACTTC. It is translated as CSAHVGGGEQYF.

This rearrangement joins TRBV28 to TRBJ2-3, with a possible D match to TRBD1 (6 bases). CDR1 MDHEN and CDR2 SYDVKM come from the germline V gene. This CDR3 contains 17 residues. V dropped 3 bases and J dropped 0 bases, with 16 bases sitting between them. The CDR3 loop is CASSFPLRGLSTDTQYF. The CDR3 bases are TGTGCCAGCAGTTTCCCTCTCAGGGGCTTAAGCACAGATACGCAGTATTTT.

The rearrangement joins TRBV4-2 to TRBJ2-1; 8 bases fit TRBD2. J lost 3 bases, V lost 0 bases, and 7 bases had no gene match. Germline V gene lookup returns CDR1 LGHNA and CDR2 YNFKEQ. The CDR3 totals 17 residues. CDR3 nucleotides: TGTGCCAGCAGCCAAGATGGTAGCGGGATTCTCTACAATGAGCAGTTCTTC. It yields the protein CASSQDGSGILYNEQFF.

The CDR3: CASSPRYLLSGNTIYF. The CDR3 bases are TGTGCCAGCTCACCCCGGTATCTACTCTCTGGAAACACCATATATTTT. This chain connects TRBV18 to TRBJ1-3; no firm D call. The CDR3 totals 16 residues. V shed 3 bases and J shed 0 bases, with 12 bases lying between them. CDR1 is KGHSH and CDR2 is LQKENI in the germline V gene.

The rearrangement links TRBV19 to TRBJ2-3; no clear D. From germline, CDR1 is LNHDA and CDR2 SQIVND (reference sequence). The CDR3 consists of 16 residues. Deletions cut 4 bases from V and 0 bases from J, with 14 bases between. CDR3 loop: CASSTSRTVSTDTQYF. CDR3 coding DNA: TGTGCCAGTAGTACCTCCAGGACGGTTAGCACAGATACGCAGTATTTT. Drawing the rest from reference TRBV19 and TRBJ2-3, the complete variable domain is DGGITQSPKYLFRKEGQNVTLSCEQNLNHDAMYWYRQDPGQGLRLIYYSQIVNDFQKGDIAEGYSVSREKKESFPLTVTSAQKNPTAFYLCASSTSRTVSTDTQYFGPGTRLTVL.

The chain links TRBV27 to TRBJ1-1; 7 bases are shared with TRBD1. Losses at the gene ends were 2 bases for V and 1 base for J; bases not matched to a gene: 4. The V gene's germline CDR1 is MNHEY and CDR2 SMNVEV (reference sequence). The CDR3 is 15 residues long. The chain's CDR3 is CASSLAGTANTEAFF. In nucleotides, the CDR3 is TGTGCCAGCAGTTTAGCAGGGACAGCGAACACTGAAGCTTTCTTT.

This chain links TRBV19 with TRBJ1-5; D unresolved. V lost 4 bases, J lost 4 bases, and 11 bases lay in between. The CDR3 consists of 14 residues. CDR1 and CDR2 from the germline V gene are LNHDA and SQIVND (reference sequence). The CDR3 DNA sequence: TGTGCCAGTAGTACCACAGCTTTTAATCAGCCCCAGCATTTT. Its translation: CASSTTAFNQPQHF.

The chain has TRBV9 and TRBJ2-1; 8 bases are shared with TRBD2. The J segment lost 7 bases and the V segment lost 4 bases, leaving 10 bases of the junction unmatched. CDR3 size: 15 residues. Germline lookup yields CDR1 SGDLS and CDR2 YYNGEE. CDR3: CASSPRLASRNEQFF. In nucleotides, the CDR3 is TGTGCCAGCAGCCCCCGACTAGCGTCTCGGAATGAGCAGTTCTTC.

This clone has just one count. V and J are TRBV18 and TRBJ1-4; D is undetermined. This CDR3 contains 13 residues. Germline CDR1 and CDR2: KGHSH and LQKENI. V was trimmed by 3 bases and J by 8 bases, leaving 10 bases between them. The CDR3 DNA sequence: TGTGCCAGCTCACCGGGTTCTTTCGAAAAACTGTTTTTT. It codes for CASSPGSFEKLFF.

The gene calls are TRBV6-6 and TRBJ1-6; 8 positions agree with TRBD1. The germline V gene has CDR1 MNHNY and CDR2 SVGAGI (reference sequence). The CDR3 has 15 residues. Germline trimming cut 2 bases from V and 10 bases from J; bases unmatched to any gene: 7. This CDR3 reads CASSYPQGDTSPLHF. The CDR3 DNA sequence: TGTGCCAGCAGTTACCCACAGGGGGACACCTCACCCCTCCACTTT.

The CDR3: CASSLWTGTEQFF. CDR3 DNA: TGTGCCAGCAGTTTATGGACCGGGACCGAGCAGTTCTTC. The chain combines TRBV28 with TRBJ2-1; tentatively, D is TRBD1 or TRBD2 (5 bases each). Trimming left V 0 bases short and J 10 bases short, with 10 bases between. The CDR3 consists of 13 residues. CDR1 is MDHEN, CDR2 SYDVKM, per germline. Full variable domain (missing parts from reference TRBV28 and TRBJ2-1): DVKVTQSSRYLVKRTGEKVFLECVQDMDHENMFWYRQDPGLGLRLIYFSYDVKMKEKGDIPEGYSVSREKKERFSLILESASTNQTSMYLCASSLWTGTEQFFGPGTRLTVL.

The V gene is TRBV7-9, the J gene TRBJ1-2, with TRBD1 matching 7 bases. Germline V CDR1 and CDR2: SEHNR, FQNEAQ (reference sequence). Germline trimming cut 4 bases from V and 5 bases from J; bases unmatched to any gene: 16. The CDR3 sequence is 17 residues long. CDR3 in DNA: TGTGCCAGCAGCTCCTCCGGGACAGATGCCAGCCATTATGGCTACACCTTC. It translates to CASSSSGTDASHYGYTF.

The chain couples TRBV29-1 to TRBJ2-7, with D perhaps matching TRBD1 (6 bases). This CDR3 has 14 residues. Germline-derived CDR1 and CDR2 are SQVTM and ANQGSEA. V dropped 5 bases and J dropped 2 bases, with 16 bases sitting between them. CDR3 loop: CSVYLEDSAYEQYF. CDR3 coding DNA: TGCAGCGTTTACCTCGAGGACAGCGCCTACGAGCAGTACTTC.